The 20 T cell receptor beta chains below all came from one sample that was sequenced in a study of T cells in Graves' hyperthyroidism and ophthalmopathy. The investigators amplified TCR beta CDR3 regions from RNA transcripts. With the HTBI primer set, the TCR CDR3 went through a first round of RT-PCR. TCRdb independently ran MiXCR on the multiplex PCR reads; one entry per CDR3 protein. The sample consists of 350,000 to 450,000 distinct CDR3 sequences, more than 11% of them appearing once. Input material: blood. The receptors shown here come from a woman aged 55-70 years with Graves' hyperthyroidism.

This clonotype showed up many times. CDR3: CASSRRAGANTGELFF. The CDR3 DNA reads TGCGCCAGCAGCCGGCGGGCGGGGGCGAACACCGGGGAGCTGTTTTTT. The chain is built from TRBV5-1 and TRBJ2-2, with 7 positions matching TRBD2. This CDR3 region has 16 residues. Germline CDR1 reads SGHRS; CDR2 reads YFSETQ. V was clipped by 4 bases and J by 0 bases; unmatched bases: 6.

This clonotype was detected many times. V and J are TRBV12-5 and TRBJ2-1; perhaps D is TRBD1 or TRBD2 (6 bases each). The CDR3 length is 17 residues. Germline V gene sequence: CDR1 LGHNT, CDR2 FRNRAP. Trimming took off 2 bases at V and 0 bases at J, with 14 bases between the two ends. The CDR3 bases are TGTGCTAGTGGTTTGACTAAGGGGGGTAGCTCCTACAATGAGCAGTTCTTC. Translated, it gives CASGLTKGGSSYNEQFF.

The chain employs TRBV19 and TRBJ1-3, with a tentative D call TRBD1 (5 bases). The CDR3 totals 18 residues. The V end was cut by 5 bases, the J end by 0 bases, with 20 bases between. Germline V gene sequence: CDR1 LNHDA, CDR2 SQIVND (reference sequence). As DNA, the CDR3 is TGTGCCAGTAGTTTTGACCCCAGGGATTGGAGCTCTGGAAACACCATATATTTT. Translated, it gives CASSFDPRDWSSGNTIYF.

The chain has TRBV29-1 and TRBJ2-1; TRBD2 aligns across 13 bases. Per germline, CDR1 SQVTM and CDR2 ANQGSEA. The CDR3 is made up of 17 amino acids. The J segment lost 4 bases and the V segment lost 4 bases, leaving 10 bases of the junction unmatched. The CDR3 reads CSVGWGRGLAGYNEQFF. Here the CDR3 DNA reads TGCAGCGTTGGTTGGGGGAGGGGACTAGCGGGATACAATGAGCAGTTCTTC.

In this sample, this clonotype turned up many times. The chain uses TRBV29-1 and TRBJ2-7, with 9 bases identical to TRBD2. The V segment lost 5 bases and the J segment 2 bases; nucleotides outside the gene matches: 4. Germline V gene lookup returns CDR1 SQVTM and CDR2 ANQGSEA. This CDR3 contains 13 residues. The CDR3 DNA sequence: TGCAGCGTTAAGACTAGCGGAGCCTACGAGCAGTACTTC. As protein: CSVKTSGAYEQYF.

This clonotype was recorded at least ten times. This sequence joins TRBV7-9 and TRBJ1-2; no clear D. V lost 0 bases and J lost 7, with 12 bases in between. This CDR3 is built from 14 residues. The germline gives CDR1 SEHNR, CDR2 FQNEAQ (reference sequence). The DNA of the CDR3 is TGTGCCAGCAGCTTAGCTAGAAGTTCGGGTGGCTACACCTTC. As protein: CASSLARSSGGYTF. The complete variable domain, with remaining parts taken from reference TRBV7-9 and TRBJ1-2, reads DTGVSQNPRHKITKRGQNVTFRCDPISEHNRLYWYRQTLGQGPEFLTYFQNEAQLEKSRLLSDRFSAERPKGSFSTLEIQRTEQGDSAMYLCASSLARSSGGYTFGSGTRLTVV.

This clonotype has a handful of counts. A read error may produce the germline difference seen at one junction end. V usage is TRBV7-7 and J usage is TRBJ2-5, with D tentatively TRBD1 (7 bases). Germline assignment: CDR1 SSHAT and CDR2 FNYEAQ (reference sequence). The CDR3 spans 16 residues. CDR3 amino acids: CASSLGGAGGQETQYF. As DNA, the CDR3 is TGTGCTAGCAGCTTAGGAGGGGCAGGGGGGCAAGAGACCCAGTACTTC.

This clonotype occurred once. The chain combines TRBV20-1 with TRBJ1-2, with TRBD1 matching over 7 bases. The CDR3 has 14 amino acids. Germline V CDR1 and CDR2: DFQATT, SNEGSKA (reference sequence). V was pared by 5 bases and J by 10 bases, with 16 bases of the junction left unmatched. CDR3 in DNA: TGCAGTGCTTCGTTAGACAGGGAGGGTCACGACTACACCTTC. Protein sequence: CSASLDREGHDYTF.

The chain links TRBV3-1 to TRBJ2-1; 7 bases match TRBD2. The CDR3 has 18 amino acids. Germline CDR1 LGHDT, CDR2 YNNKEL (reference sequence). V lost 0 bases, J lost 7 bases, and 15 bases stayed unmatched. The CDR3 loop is CASSQDSVGEGRRNEQFF. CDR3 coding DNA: TGTGCCAGCAGCCAAGATTCGGTGGGGGAGGGCCGTCGTAATGAGCAGTTCTTC.

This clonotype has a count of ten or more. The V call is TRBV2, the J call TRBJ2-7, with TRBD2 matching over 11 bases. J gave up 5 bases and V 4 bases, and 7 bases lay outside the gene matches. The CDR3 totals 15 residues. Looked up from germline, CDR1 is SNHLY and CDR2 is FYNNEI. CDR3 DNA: TGTGCCAGCAGTGCTGCTAGCGGGAGGCGCGACGAGCAGTACTTC. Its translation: CASSAASGRRDEQYF.

CDR3 DNA sequence: TGTGCCAGCGGGGAGGATTCAAAACAGTACTTC. Protein: CASGEDSKQYF. The chain combines TRBV2 with TRBJ2-5; possibly TRBD2 for D (6 bases). Looked up from germline, CDR1 is SNHLY and CDR2 is FYNNEI. The CDR3 covers 11 residues. Trimming pared 8 bases from V and 11 bases from J, leaving 15 bases between.

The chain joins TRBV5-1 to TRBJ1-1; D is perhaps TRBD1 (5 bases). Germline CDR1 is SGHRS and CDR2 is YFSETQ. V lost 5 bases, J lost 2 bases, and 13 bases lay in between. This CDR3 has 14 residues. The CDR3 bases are TGCGCCAGCAGGTCGGACACTTTTAACACTGAAGCTTTCTTT. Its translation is CASRSDTFNTEAFF.

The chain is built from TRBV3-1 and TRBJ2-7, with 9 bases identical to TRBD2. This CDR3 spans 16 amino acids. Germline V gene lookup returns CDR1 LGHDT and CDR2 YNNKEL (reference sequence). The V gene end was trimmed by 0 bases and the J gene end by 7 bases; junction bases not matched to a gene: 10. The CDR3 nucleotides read TGTGCCAGCAGCCAAGACAGCGCGGGAGGGCCTCGAGAGCAGTACTTC. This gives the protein CASSQDSAGGPREQYF.

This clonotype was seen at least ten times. The CDR3 region is CASSQPGLAGNEQYF. As DNA, the CDR3 is TGTGCCAGCAGCCAACCAGGACTAGCGGGAAACGAGCAGTACTTC. V is TRBV5-8 and J is TRBJ2-7; 12 nucleotides line up with TRBD2. CDR1 is SGHTS, CDR2 YDEGEE, per germline. Trimming at V came to 4 bases and at J to 5 bases, leaving 7 bases not matched to a gene. This CDR3 has 15 residues.

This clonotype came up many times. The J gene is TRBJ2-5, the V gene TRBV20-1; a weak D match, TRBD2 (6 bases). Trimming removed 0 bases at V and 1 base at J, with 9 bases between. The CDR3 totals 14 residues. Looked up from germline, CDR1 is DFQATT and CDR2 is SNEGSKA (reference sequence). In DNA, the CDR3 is TGCAGTGCTAGAGAGTTTAGCGGCCAAGAGACCCAGTACTTC. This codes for CSAREFSGQETQYF.

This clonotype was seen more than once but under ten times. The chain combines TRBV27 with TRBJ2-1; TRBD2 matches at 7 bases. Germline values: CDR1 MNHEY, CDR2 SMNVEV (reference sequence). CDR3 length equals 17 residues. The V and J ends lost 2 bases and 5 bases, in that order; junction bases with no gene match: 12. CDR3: CASSLAGAVPGNNEQFF. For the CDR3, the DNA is TGTGCCAGCAGTTTAGCGGGAGCCGTGCCTGGGAACAATGAGCAGTTCTTC.

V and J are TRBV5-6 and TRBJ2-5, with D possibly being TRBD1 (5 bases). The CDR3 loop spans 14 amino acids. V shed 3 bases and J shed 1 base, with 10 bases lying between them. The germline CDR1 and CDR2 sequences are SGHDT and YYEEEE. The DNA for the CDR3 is TGTGCCAGCAGCTCGCCGACAGTCCAAGAGACCCAGTACTTC. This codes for CASSSPTVQETQYF.

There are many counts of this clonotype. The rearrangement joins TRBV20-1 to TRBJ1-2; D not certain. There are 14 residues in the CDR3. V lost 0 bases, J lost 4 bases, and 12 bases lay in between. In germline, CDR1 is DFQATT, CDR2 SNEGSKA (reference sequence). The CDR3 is CSARDIGQPYGYTF. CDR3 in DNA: TGCAGTGCTAGAGATATAGGGCAGCCCTATGGCTACACCTTC.

CDR3 coding DNA: TGTGCCACCTTAGGGTCCGGACTTTCCTACGAGCAGTACTTC. Its translation is CATLGSGLSYEQYF. J is TRBJ2-7 and V is TRBV28; TRBD2 is a possible D gene (5 bases). Trimming cost V 10 bases and J 1 base, with 17 bases left between them. The CDR3 loop spans 14 amino acids. CDR1 is MDHEN, CDR2 SYDVKM, per germline.

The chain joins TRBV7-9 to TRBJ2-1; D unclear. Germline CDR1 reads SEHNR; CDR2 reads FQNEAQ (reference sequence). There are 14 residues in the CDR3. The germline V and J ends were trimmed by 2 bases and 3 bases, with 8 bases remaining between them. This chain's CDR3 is CASSLSAIYNEQFF. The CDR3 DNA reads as TGTGCCAGCAGCTTAAGCGCCATCTACAATGAGCAGTTCTTC.